Listed below are T cell receptor beta chains from one sample, sequenced in a study of T cells in Graves' hyperthyroidism and ophthalmopathy. TCRdb re-analysed the multiplex PCR reads in MiXCR, keeping a single row per CDR3 protein. The sample has approximately 300,000 distinct CDR3 sequences, over 15% seen once; the top ten hold around 61%. Material: blood. These receptors came from a woman between 55 and 75 years old with Graves' ophthalmopathy. Each CDR3 is given with its conserved first and last residue. The D gene is left open where the match is weak. Size tells how often a clone was seen (once, few, many) or the class of an expanded clone, and some rows leave it out.

d_call,j_call,v_call,clone_size,cdr3_nt,cdr3_aa
NA,TRBJ2-3,TRBV5-1,many,TGCGCCAGCAGCCCTACAGGCAGGTCCACAGATACGCAGTATTTT,CASSPTGRSTDTQYF
TRBD1,TRBJ2-2,TRBV7-8,many,TGTGCCAGCAGCGGGACAGGGGGCTTAACCGGGGAGCTGTTTTTT,CASSGTGGLTGELFF
NA,TRBJ1-3,TRBV5-1,NA,TGCGCCAGCAGCTTGCTAGGCTCTGGAAACACCATATATTTT,CASSLLGSGNTIYF
TRBD1,TRBJ1-2,TRBV28,NA,TGTGCCAGCAGGCCAAGGGACAGGGGCTCGCGGACCTTC,CASRPRDRGSRTF
NA,TRBJ2-5,TRBV20-1,many,TGCAGTGCCCCCCGAAGGAAGGGGGGTCAAGAGACCCAGTACTTC,CSAPRRKGGQETQYF
TRBD1,TRBJ2-3,TRBV19,NA,TGTGCCAGTAGTTCCTGGACAGGCCCCGATACGCAGTATTTT,CASSSWTGPDTQYF
TRBD2,TRBJ2-1,TRBV20-1,NA,TGCAGTGCTTATGCCGGGGGGGCCTCCGCCTACAATGAGCAGTTCTTC,CSAYAGGASAYNEQFF
TRBD1,TRBJ2-7,TRBV20-1,many,TGCAGTGCTAGCAGGGGACAGGGGGTTCTCGAGCAGTACTTC,CSASRGQGVLEQYF
NA,TRBJ1-6,TRBV9,once,TGTGCCAGCAGCGTAGGGGGGGCAGGGGTTATCTCACCCCTCCACTTT,CASSVGGAGVISPLHF
TRBD2,TRBJ2-2,TRBV3-1,many,TGTGCCAGCACCACGGGAGGGCCCGGGGAGCTGTTTTTT,CASTTGGPGELFF
NA,TRBJ1-2,TRBV28,many,TGTGCCGGGAAACGCGGGGGCAGCTATGGCTACACCTTC,CAGKRGGSYGYTF
NA,TRBJ1-2,TRBV9,many,TGTGCCAGCAGCGTAGACTGGGTAGGGAACTATGGCTACACCTTC,CASSVDWVGNYGYTF
NA,TRBJ2-3,TRBV20-1,many,TGCAGTGCTAGAGGGTGGGTTAGCCAAGAAAGGGATACGCAGTATTTT,CSARGWVSQERDTQYF
TRBD1,TRBJ1-3,TRBV5-1,many,TGCGCCAGCCGGACGGACAGGGCTGGAAACACCATATATTTT,CASRTDRAGNTIYF
NA,TRBJ2-7,TRBV7-9,few,TGTGCCAGCAGCTTAGCGAGGTTCCCCCTGGTTTCCATGAGCTCCTACGAGCAGTACTTC,CASSLARFPLVSMSSYEQYF
NA,TRBJ1-2,TRBV11-2,NA,TGTGCCAGCAGCTTAGTTTCCGCGGGGACGGGCTATGGCTACACCTTC,CASSLVSAGTGYGYTF
TRBD1,TRBJ2-7,TRBV6-1,NA,TGTGCCAGCAGACCGGGACAGGGCTACGAGCAGTACTTC,CASRPGQGYEQYF
TRBD1,TRBJ2-5,TRBV10-3,many,TGTGCCATCAGAGAAGGGACAGGGGGCGCGGTGGAGACCCAGTACTTC,CAIREGTGGAVETQYF
NA,TRBJ1-5,TRBV15,few,TGTGCCACCAGCAGAGGACAGGACAATCAGCCCCAGCATTTT,CATSRGQDNQPQHF
NA,TRBJ2-6,TRBV4-2,few,TGTGCCAGCAGCCAAGATCCGAACTCTGGGGCCAACGTCCTGACTTTC,CASSQDPNSGANVLTF
TRBD2,TRBJ2-2,TRBV7-9,few,TGTGCCAGCAGCTTCCCGACTAGCGGGAGATACACCGGGGAGCTGTTTTTT,CASSFPTSGRYTGELFF
TRBD2,TRBJ2-1,TRBV5-1,many,TGCGCCAGCAGCACTAGCGGGAGGTTGGTGCAGTTCTTC,CASSTSGRLVQFF
NA,TRBJ1-5,TRBV3-1,NA,TGTGCCAGCAGCCAAGAAATTAGCTTATCTGGGTTTAGCAATCAGCCCCAGCATTTT,CASSQEISLSGFSNQPQHF
TRBD1,TRBJ1-6,TRBV6-1,NA,TGTGCCAGCATCCGACAGGGAGGGTCACCCCTCCACTTT,CASIRQGGSPLHF
TRBD1,TRBJ1-5,TRBV20-1,many,TGCAGTGCTAGCGGGACAGGGGGTAGCAATCAGCCCCAGCATTTT,CSASGTGGSNQPQHF
TRBD2,TRBJ2-3,TRBV6-1,NA,TGTGCCAGCATCCGGGAGGGAGGCACAGATACGCAGTATTTT,CASIREGGTDTQYF
NA,TRBJ1-2,TRBV20-1,once,TGCAGTGCTAGGTCGGCAGGGAATAACTATGGCTACACCTTC,CSARSAGNNYGYTF
NA,TRBJ1-2,TRBV5-1,many,TGCGCCAGCAGCTTGAAGGACGGGACTCACGGCTACACCTTC,CASSLKDGTHGYTF
NA,TRBJ2-2,TRBV2,NA,TGTGCCAGCATAGCCGAAGGGCGCACCGGGGAGCTGTTTTTT,CASIAEGRTGELFF
TRBD1,TRBJ2-1,TRBV5-8,NA,TGTGCCAGCATCCCTTTAGGGACAGGGGGACAGAATGAGCAGTTCTTC,CASIPLGTGGQNEQFF
TRBD1,TRBJ1-4,TRBV28,few,TGTGCCAGTCGGGCCGGGACAGGGGGGGAAAAACTGTTTTTT,CASRAGTGGEKLFF
NA,TRBJ2-3,TRBV7-9,few,TGTGCCGGCAGCGGAGGACGGTTGAGCACAGATACGCAGTATTTT,CAGSGGRLSTDTQYF
NA,TRBJ1-6,TRBV18,many,TGTGCCAGCTCACCATCGTCAGGGGTTAATTCACCCCTCCACTTT,CASSPSSGVNSPLHF
NA,TRBJ2-7,TRBV7-6,many,TGTGCCAGCAGCTTAGTTGCCCCCGGGACAAGCAACTACGAGCAGTACTTC,CASSLVAPGTSNYEQYF
TRBD1,TRBJ2-1,TRBV7-2,many,TGTGCCAGCAGCTTCTCAACAGGGGGCAATGAGCAGTTCTTC,CASSFSTGGNEQFF
NA,TRBJ1-6,TRBV20-1,few,TGCAGTGCTACCCCCGGGCAGCGGGACTCACCCCTCCACTTT,CSATPGQRDSPLHF
NA,TRBJ1-6,TRBV28,few,TGTGCCTCCGGGAGGAGTCCTTCACCCCTCCACTTT,CASGRSPSPLHF
TRBD2,TRBJ2-7,TRBV11-2,many,TGTGCCAGCAGCTCTAGGTTAGGGACGGGGGGGACCTTCTACGAGCAGTACTTC,CASSSRLGTGGTFYEQYF
TRBD1,TRBJ2-1,TRBV2,many,TGTGCCAGCAGTGGGGGGACAGCGTACAATGAGCAGTTCTTC,CASSGGTAYNEQFF
NA,TRBJ1-1,TRBV2,many,TGTGCCAGCAGGGGGGACATAACTGAAGCTTTCTTT,CASRGDITEAFF
NA,TRBJ1-5,TRBV5-8,NA,TGTGCCAGCACCTTAGGGGCCCAGCCCCAGCATTTT,CASTLGAQPQHF
TRBD1,TRBJ1-1,TRBV7-8,many,TGTGCCAGCAGCTTCGTAACAGGGGGAACTGAAGCTTTCTTT,CASSFVTGGTEAFF
NA,TRBJ2-5,TRBV5-1,few,TGCGCCAGCAGCTTGTCTGTTGCGAGGGAGACCCAGTACTTC,CASSLSVARETQYF
NA,TRBJ2-7,TRBV5-1,few,TGCGCCAGCAGCTTGGAGGGCTTCTTGGACGAGCAGTACTTC,CASSLEGFLDEQYF
TRBD1,TRBJ2-3,TRBV6-1,many,TGTGCCAGCAGTGAAGCGCCGGGACAGGGGGGCACAGATACGCAGTATTTT,CASSEAPGQGGTDTQYF
NA,TRBJ1-5,TRBV2,many,TGTGCCAGCAGGGAGGACAGCAATCAGCCCCAGCATTTT,CASREDSNQPQHF
NA,TRBJ1-3,TRBV9,few,TGTGCCAGCAGCGGCCAACAGCGGGCTTCTGGAAACACCATATATTTT,CASSGQQRASGNTIYF
TRBD1,TRBJ1-2,TRBV27,few,TGTGCCAGCAGTTCGATTCGGACAGGGCCGGATTATGGCTACACCTTC,CASSSIRTGPDYGYTF
TRBD1,TRBJ1-1,TRBV18,many,TGTGCCAGCTCACGAGGGACAGGGAAAATCACTGAAGCTTTCTTT,CASSRGTGKITEAFF
NA,TRBJ1-1,TRBV15,many,TGTGCCACCAGCAGAGGAACAGGGTGGTCTGAAGCTTTCTTT,CATSRGTGWSEAFF
TRBD1,TRBJ2-2,TRBV7-2,few,TGTGCCAGCAGCTTAGGGACAGGGTTAGCCGGGGAGCTGTTTTTT,CASSLGTGLAGELFF
NA,TRBJ2-7,TRBV5-1,many,TGCGCCAGCAGCTTGGCCTTCGGGTCCTACGAGCAGTACTTC,CASSLAFGSYEQYF
TRBD2,TRBJ2-3,TRBV7-3,many,TGTGCCAGCAGCTCGAGGACTAGTTCAGATACGCAGTATTTT,CASSSRTSSDTQYF
NA,TRBJ2-7,TRBV5-1,many,TGCGCCAGCAGCTTGGTTGAGGGATCGGGAGAGCAGTACTTC,CASSLVEGSGEQYF
TRBD2,TRBJ2-2,TRBV7-8,few,TGTGCCAGCATGCCCAGGGGCGGGAGGAGGGAGCTGTTTTTT,CASMPRGGRRELFF